These 18 T cell receptor beta chains share one sample of origin, sequenced in a study of blood T cell repertoires in COVID-19. Sequenced by immunoSEQ multiplex PCR; TCRdb stores in-frame clones only, minus some. The sample has about 200,000 clones; around 85% are singletons. The specimen sequenced was peripheral blood. All receptors derive from a man aged 55 to 70 with COVID-19, enrolled during active disease.

The chain links TRBV5-1 to TRBJ2-3, with D perhaps matching TRBD1 (5 bases). Trimming stripped 5 bases from V and 0 bases from J, with 10 bases between. Germline-derived CDR1 and CDR2 are SGHRS and YFSETQ. This CDR3 spans 14 amino acids. CDR3 in amino acids: CASRTVTSTDTQYF. CDR3 nucleotide sequence: TGCGCCAGCAGGACAGTTACTAGCACAGATACGCAGTATTTT.

The genes are TRBV19 and TRBJ1-4, with D possibly matching TRBD1 (6 bases). V gave up 6 bases and J gave up 7 bases, with 21 bases separating them. Germline assignment: CDR1 LNHDA and CDR2 SQIVND (reference sequence). This CDR3 is 16 amino acids long. In DNA, the CDR3 is TGTGCCAGTAGCGCGGGGGGGCGCATCAGGGGTGAAAAACTGTTTTTT. It translates to CASSAGGRIRGEKLFF.

The V call is TRBV18, the J call TRBJ1-6; D not certain. The CDR3 length is 16 residues. CDR1 is KGHSH, CDR2 LQKENI, per germline. The V end lost 1 base, the J end lost 6 bases, and 13 bases lay between the germline ends. The CDR3 DNA reads TGTGCCAGCTCACCACGAGGGAATACCCTTAATTCACCCCTCCACTTT. Translated: CASSPRGNTLNSPLHF.

The V call is TRBV19, the J call TRBJ1-1, with 7 bases lining up with TRBD1. The junction had 10 bases not matched to a gene; V was cut back by 9 bases and J by 0 bases. The CDR3 sequence is 15 residues long. CDR1 is LNHDA, CDR2 SQIVND, per germline (reference sequence). The CDR3: CASLRQGLMNTEAFF. The CDR3, as DNA: TGTGCCAGCCTTAGACAGGGTCTAATGAACACTGAAGCTTTCTTT. The full variable domain, with the rest looked up from reference TRBV19 and TRBJ1-1, is DGGITQSPKYLFRKEGQNVTLSCEQNLNHDAMYWYRQDPGQGLRLIYYSQIVNDFQKGDIAEGYSVSREKKESFPLTVTSAQKNPTAFYLCASLRQGLMNTEAFFGQGTRLTVV.

This clone has a single count. The chain uses TRBV11-2 and TRBJ1-2; TRBD1 aligns across 10 bases. The CDR3 runs 14 residues. V lost 4 bases to trimming and J lost 4 bases; unmatched junction nucleotides: 3. Looked up from germline, CDR1 is SGHAT and CDR2 is FQNNGV. CDR3 nucleotides: TGTGCCAGCAGCTCCCGGACAGGGGGCTATGGCTACACCTTC. Amino acid sequence: CASSSRTGGYGYTF.

V is TRBV10-1 and J is TRBJ1-6; D perhaps matches TRBD1 (5 bases). This CDR3 has 14 residues. Germline values: CDR1 WNHNN, CDR2 SYGVQD (reference sequence). Trimming removed 9 bases at V and 7 bases at J, with 16 bases between. In nucleotides, the CDR3 is TGCGCCAGGGTTATGGACACACACAATTCACCCCTCCACTTT. Translating gives CARVMDTHNSPLHF.

The rearrangement joins TRBV5-1 to TRBJ1-2; 7 positions agree with TRBD1. Germline loops: CDR1 SGHRS, CDR2 YFSETQ. Trimming cost V 0 bases and J 5 bases; bases outside gene matches: 7. The CDR3 is 15 amino acids. The DNA of the CDR3 is TGCGCCAGCAGCTTGGCCTGGGACAGAGCTTATGGCTACACCTTC. The encoded protein is CASSLAWDRAYGYTF. The full variable domain, rest sourced from reference TRBV5-1 and TRBJ1-2, is KAGVTQTPRYLIKTRGQQVTLSCSPISGHRSVSWYQQTPGQGLQFLFEYFSETQRNKGNFPGRFSGRQFSNSRSEMNVSTLELGDSALYLCASSLAWDRAYGYTFGSGTRLTVV.

V gene TRBV6-5 combines with J gene TRBJ1-2, with 7 bases matching TRBD1. The junction had 1 base not matched to a gene; V was cut back by 0 bases and J by 3 bases. The CDR3 runs 14 residues. Germline V gene sequence: CDR1 MNHEY, CDR2 SVGAGI. The CDR3 sequence: CASSYSTGDYGYTF. The CDR3 DNA follows: TGTGCCAGCAGTTACTCAACAGGGGACTATGGCTACACCTTC.

V and J are TRBV24-1 and TRBJ2-7, with TRBD1 as a possible D gene (5 bases). Germline V CDR1 and CDR2: KGHDR, SFDVKD. This CDR3 is 12 amino acids long. The germline V and J ends were trimmed by 0 bases and 10 bases, with 9 bases remaining between them. The CDR3 bases are TGTGCCACCAGTGATTTGAGGGGAACCCAGTACTTC. Protein sequence: CATSDLRGTQYF.

The rearrangement joins TRBV7-8 to TRBJ1-2, with a tentative D call TRBD1 (6 bases). The CDR3 spans 15 residues. V lost 0 bases and J 6 bases, leaving 14 bases between the germline ends. Germline V gene sequence: CDR1 SGHVS, CDR2 FQNEAQ. In nucleotides, the CDR3 is TGTGCCAGCAGCTTAGCAACTGGACAGAAGCATGGCTACACCTTC. Its translation: CASSLATGQKHGYTF.

The chain has TRBV15 and TRBJ1-5; TRBD1 is a possible D gene (6 bases). V shed 4 bases and J shed 3 bases, with 16 bases lying between them. The CDR3 covers 16 residues. Germline lookup yields CDR1 LNHNV and CDR2 YYDKDF (reference sequence). In DNA, the CDR3 is TGTGCCACCAGCATTTCCCCAGGGGTCGCCAATCAGCCCCAGCATTTT. Its translation: CATSISPGVANQPQHF.

Comment on this clone: The identical CDR3 is also encoded by other nucleotide sequences in the sample. This rearrangement joins TRBV12-5 to TRBJ1-4; D gene uncertain. Germline-derived CDR1 and CDR2 are LGHNT and FRNRAP. V was cut by 2 bases and J by 2 bases, with 9 bases left in between. The CDR3 totals 15 residues. The CDR3 DNA reads as TGTGCTAGTGGTTTGCTGCAGGTTACTAATGAAAAACTGTTTTTT. Encoded protein: CASGLLQVTNEKLFF.

This clone was picked up a small number of times. This chain uses TRBV9 with TRBJ2-3, with D perhaps TRBD2 (5 bases). V was cut by 3 bases and J by 4 bases, with 9 bases left in between. This CDR3 is built from 13 residues. Germline V gene lookup returns CDR1 SGDLS and CDR2 YYNGEE. The CDR3 loop is CASSARGPDTQYF. The CDR3 nucleotides are TGTGCCAGCAGCGCCCGAGGGCCAGATACGCAGTATTTT.

The gene calls are TRBV7-9 and TRBJ1-1; no clear D. The V and J ends lost 3 bases and 5 bases respectively, with 4 bases between them. This CDR3 comprises 11 residues. Germline V gene data show CDR1 as SEHNR and CDR2 as FQNEAQ (reference sequence). The CDR3 spells CASSFQTEAFF. The CDR3 DNA is TGTGCCAGCAGCTTTCAGACTGAAGCTTTCTTT.

The V call is TRBV5-6, the J call TRBJ1-6; 8 positions agree with TRBD1. The germline CDR1 and CDR2 sequences are SGHDT and YYEEEE. V trimming: 4 bases; J trimming: 3 bases; junction bases outside the gene matches: 3. The CDR3 sequence is 15 residues long. Here the CDR3 DNA reads TGTGCCAGCAGCCCTGGACAGGGCTATAATTCACCCCTCCACTTT. Its protein product is CASSPGQGYNSPLHF.

The J gene is TRBJ2-1, the V gene TRBV28; TRBD2 agrees at 7 bases. Germline assignment: CDR1 MDHEN and CDR2 SYDVKM. This CDR3 has 13 amino acids. Trimming took 8 bases from V and 4 from J; bases not matched to a gene: 5. Here the CDR3 reads CASSAGEYNEQFF. CDR3 coding DNA: TGTGCCAGCTCGGCGGGGGAGTACAATGAGCAGTTCTTC.

The J gene is TRBJ1-2, the V gene TRBV6-1; D is uncertain. This CDR3 spans 12 amino acids. V was shortened by 8 bases and J by 5 bases, with 12 bases between the two germline ends. Per the germline V gene, CDR1 is MNHNS and CDR2 is SASEGT. The CDR3 region is CASHEFGYGYTF. Here the CDR3 DNA reads TGTGCCAGCCATGAGTTCGGGTATGGCTACACCTTC.

The chain combines TRBV6-1 with TRBJ2-2; TRBD2 matches at 10 bases. The J segment lost 5 bases and the V segment lost 4 bases, leaving 10 bases of the junction unmatched. Germline CDR1 is MNHNS and CDR2 is SASEGT. The CDR3 is 17 residues long. In nucleotides, the CDR3 is TGTGCCAGCAGTGTCAGACTAGCGGGTATAGGAACCGGGGAGCTGTTTTTT. Amino acid sequence: CASSVRLAGIGTGELFF.